The present TCR beta chain was sequenced within a study of T-cell memory formation after mild COVID-19. The CDR3 extends over 18 amino acids. CDR1 is SGHTA and CDR2 is FQGTGA in the germline V gene. Trimming shortened V by 4 bases and J by 1 base, and 17 bases separated the two germline ends. This clonotype was detected only a few times. The antigen is undetermined. Overall study findings and caveats: For contracting clones, CD4+ ones sat mainly in CM and EM, CD8+ in EMRA. Clones contracting day 15 to 85 were balanced CD4/CD8; later expanders leaned CD4+. Confirmation was lacking for SARS-CoV-2 specificity of second-wave clones that peaked on day 37.

UMIs and sample barcodes were carried by the TCR alpha and TCR beta cDNA libraries that 5'RACE produced using constant-segment primers. TCRdb fed the 5' RACE reads into MiXCR, producing one record per CDR3 protein. The data hold 120,000 to 150,000 distinct CDR3 sequences, with roughly 19% observed a single time. The chain employs TRBV7-3 and TRBJ2-6; D gene ambiguous. The sample taken for sequencing was PBMCs or a T cell subset sorted from them (not recorded which). This receptor was identified in an adult woman who had mild COVID-19 (a few samples of this study predate the infection). Cell type and time point are not known. For the CDR3, the DNA is TGTGCCAGCAGCTCCAGGCTTTCACCTGCGTCTGGGGCCAACGTCCTGACTTTC. Amino acids: CASSSRLSPASGANVLTF.